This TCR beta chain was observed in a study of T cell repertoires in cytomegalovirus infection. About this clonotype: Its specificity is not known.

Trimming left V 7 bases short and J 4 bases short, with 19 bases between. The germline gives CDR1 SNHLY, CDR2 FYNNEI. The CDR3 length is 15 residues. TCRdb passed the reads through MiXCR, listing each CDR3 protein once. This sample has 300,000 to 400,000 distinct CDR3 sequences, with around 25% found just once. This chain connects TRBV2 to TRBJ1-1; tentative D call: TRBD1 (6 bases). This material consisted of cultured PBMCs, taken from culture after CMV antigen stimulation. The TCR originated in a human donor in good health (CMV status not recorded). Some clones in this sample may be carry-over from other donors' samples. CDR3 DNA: TGTGCCAGCACTGTCTACGGGGGAGGGGGCACTGAAGCTTTCTTT. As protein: CASTVYGGGGTEAFF.